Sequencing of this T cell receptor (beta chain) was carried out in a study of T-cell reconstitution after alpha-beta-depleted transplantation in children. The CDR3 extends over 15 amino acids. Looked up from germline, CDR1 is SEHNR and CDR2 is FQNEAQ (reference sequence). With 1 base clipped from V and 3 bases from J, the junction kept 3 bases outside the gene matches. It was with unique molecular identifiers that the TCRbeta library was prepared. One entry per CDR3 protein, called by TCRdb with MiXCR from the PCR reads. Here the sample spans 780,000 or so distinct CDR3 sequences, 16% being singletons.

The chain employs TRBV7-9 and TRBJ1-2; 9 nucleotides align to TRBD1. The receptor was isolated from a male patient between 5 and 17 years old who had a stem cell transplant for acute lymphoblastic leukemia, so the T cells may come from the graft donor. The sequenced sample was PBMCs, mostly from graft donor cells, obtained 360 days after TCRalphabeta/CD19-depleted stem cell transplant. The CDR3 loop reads CASSLGTGEDYGYTF. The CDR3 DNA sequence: TGTGCCAGCAGCTTAGGGACAGGGGAAGACTATGGCTACACCTTC. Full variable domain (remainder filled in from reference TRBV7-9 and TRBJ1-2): DTGVSQNPRHKITKRGQNVTFRCDPISEHNRLYWYRQTLGQGPEFLTYFQNEAQLEKSRLLSDRFSAERPKGSFSTLEIQRTEQGDSAMYLCASSLGTGEDYGYTFGSGTRLTVV.